This T cell receptor (beta chain) was recovered during a study of sequential checkpoint blockade in melanoma (dated by TCRdb to the late 2010s). Context from the whole study: In a 1:1 randomization, patients received either first-line nivolumab then ipilimumab (arm A) or ipilimumab then nivolumab (arm B). Matched tumor biopsies were taken from about two dozen patients before treatment and at week 13, after single-agent nivolumab (arm A) or ipilimumab (arm B). DNA from roughly 91 pretreatment melanoma tumor samples underwent TCRbeta immunosequencing. Maintenance nivolumab came after each of the two trial sequences. Roughly 80% of the matched pre- and post-treatment tumor biopsy pairs came from the same lesion.

Findings and caveats that apply to the study as a whole: Patients whose tumor T-cell fraction and clonality increased by week 13 were about 30 times more likely to achieve clinical benefit. Tumor T-cell fraction and clonality correlated with PD-L1 staining and CD8+ T-cell counts but not with mutational load. Validation of the response-prediction model combining TCR metrics and mutation burden is needed in larger, independent patient cohorts. Small sample sizes and reduced statistical power limited the within-arm analyses of tumor T-cell fraction. In the nivolumab-first arm (arm A), an association was found between pretreatment tumor TIL clonality and response (P = .04).

The treatment or condition label of this sample denotes: randomized to nivolumab then ipilimumab (arm A) or the reverse (arm B). Prior DNA-damaging chemotherapy had not been received by any trial patient. Samples came from patients with melanoma in CheckMate 064, a randomized, open-label phase II trial of sequential checkpoint blockade. Genomic DNA from formalin-fixed paraffin-embedded (FFPE) tissue samples was used for tumor TCR sequencing. TCRbeta CDR3 regions were immunosequenced from genomic DNA with the immunoSEQ Assay. Genomic DNA was amplified by bias-controlled multiplex PCR before high-throughput sequencing. In the source study's methods: To quantify the absolute abundance of each unique TCRbeta CDR3 region, the sequences were collapsed and filtered. Clonality, defined as 1 minus Pielou's evenness, was calculated using productive rearrangements only. Tumor T-cell fraction was computed by normalizing TCRbeta template counts to usable DNA, estimated from several housekeeping genes. A previously published method was used to identify clones whose frequencies were significantly greater in on-treatment samples than in baseline samples. TCRdb obtained this table from immuneACCESS and retained in-frame rearrangements with V and J assigned. These tables miss some clones; where compared with another copy, unresolved V genes account for less than half of the shortfall, and the remainder is unexplained. That table is the source of V, J and clone size, and D and trimming were worked out from the DNA. This sample has about 20,000 clones in its table, and 73% of those were observed once. The ten most abundant clones make up 4.8% of the sample.

V loses 1 base, J loses 0 bases, and the germline ends lie 16 bases apart. The CDR3 has 18 amino acids, counting the end cysteine and phenylalanine. Only the CDR3 region is kept as DNA, spanning 54 bases read in frame from base 1. CDR1 and CDR2, per the germline V gene, are SGHVS and FNYEAQ. Points on this clone: Its cognate antigen has yet to be identified. Base qualities were left out, and no much larger clone turns up one base away.

The material sequenced was tumor tissue (inferred from file names), taken from a patient given nivolumab and ipilimumab in sequence. The chain employs TRBV7-6 and TRBJ1-3; the D gene remains uncertain. This sequence originates from a human donor with melanoma. DNA sequence: TGTGCCAGCAGCTTAGGTATTGGCAGGTCAAACTCTGGAAACACCATATATTTT. It translates as CASSLGIGRSNSGNTIYF.